This T cell receptor beta chain was documented in a study of blood T cell repertoires in COVID-19. Looking at the study overall: COVID-19 samples collected from the United States, Italy and Spain covered acute and convalescent phases.

In the study's own analysis: Estimated nucleated cell counts came from reference gene primer amplification. Sequencing was performed with immunoSEQ multiplex PCR; in TCRdb, only in-frame clones are kept and a portion is missing. V and J calls and clone size come straight from that table; D and trimming were deduced from the DNA. The sample holds approximately 120,000 clones; approximately 84% are singletons and the top ten take around 18%. Germline lookup yields CDR1 SGHRS and CDR2 YFSETQ. V gave up 0 bases and J gave up 8 bases; unmatched junction bases: 7. CDR3 length equals 15 residues. What was sequenced was peripheral blood. This receptor was taken from a woman in her forties or fifties who had recovered from COVID-19. The V gene is TRBV5-1, the J gene TRBJ1-3, with 8 nucleotides matching TRBD1. The CDR3 loop is CASSLGLDRDDTIYF. CDR3 sequence (DNA): TGCGCCAGCAGCTTGGGGCTGGACAGGGATGACACCATATATTTT.